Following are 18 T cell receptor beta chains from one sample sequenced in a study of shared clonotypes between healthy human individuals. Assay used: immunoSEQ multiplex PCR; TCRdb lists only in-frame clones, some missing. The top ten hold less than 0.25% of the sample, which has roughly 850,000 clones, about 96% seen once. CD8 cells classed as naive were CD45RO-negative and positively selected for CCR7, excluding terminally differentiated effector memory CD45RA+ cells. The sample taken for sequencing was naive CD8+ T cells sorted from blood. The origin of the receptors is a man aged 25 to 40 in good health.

The CDR3 sequence: CASSLEQGLFMNTEAFF. CDR3 DNA sequence: TGTGCCAGCAGCTTGGAACAGGGCCTATTCATGAACACTGAAGCTTTCTTT. The gene calls are TRBV5-6 and TRBJ1-1; tentative D call: TRBD1 (6 bases). The CDR3 loop spans 17 amino acids. Germline assignment: CDR1 SGHDT and CDR2 YYEEEE. V was clipped by 0 bases and J by 0 bases, with 15 bases between them.

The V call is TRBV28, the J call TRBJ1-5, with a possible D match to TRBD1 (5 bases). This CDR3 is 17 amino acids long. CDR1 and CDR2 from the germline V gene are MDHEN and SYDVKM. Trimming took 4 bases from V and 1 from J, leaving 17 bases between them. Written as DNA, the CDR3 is TGTGCCAGCAGTTCCTACCGGGACGCCCGAAGCAATCAGCCCCAGCATTTT. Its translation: CASSSYRDARSNQPQHF.

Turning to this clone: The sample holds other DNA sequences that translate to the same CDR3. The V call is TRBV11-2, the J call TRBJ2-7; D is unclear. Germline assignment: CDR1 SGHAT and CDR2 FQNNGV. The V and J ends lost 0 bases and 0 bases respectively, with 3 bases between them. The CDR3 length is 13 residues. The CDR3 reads CASSLESSYEQYF. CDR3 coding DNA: TGTGCCAGCAGCTTAGAAAGCTCCTACGAGCAGTACTTC. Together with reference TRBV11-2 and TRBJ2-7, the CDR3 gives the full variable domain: EAGVAQSPRYKIIEKRQSVAFWCNPISGHATLYWYQQILGQGPKLLIQFQNNGVVDDSQLPKDRFSAERLKGVDSTLKIQPAKLEDSAVYLCASSLESSYEQYFGPGTRLTVT.

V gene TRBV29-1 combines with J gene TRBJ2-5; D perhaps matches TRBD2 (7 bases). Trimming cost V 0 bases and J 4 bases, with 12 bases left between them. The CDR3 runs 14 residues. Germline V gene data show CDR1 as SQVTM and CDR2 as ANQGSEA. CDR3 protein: CSVEERGGGETQYF. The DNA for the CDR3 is TGCAGCGTTGAAGAACGCGGGGGCGGAGAGACCCAGTACTTC.

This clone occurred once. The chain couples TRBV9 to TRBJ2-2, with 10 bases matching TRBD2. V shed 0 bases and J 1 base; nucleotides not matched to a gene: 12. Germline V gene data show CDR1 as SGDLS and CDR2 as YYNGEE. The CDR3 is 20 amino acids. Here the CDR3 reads CASSVDGLAGETWNTGELFF. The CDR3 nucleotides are TGTGCCAGCAGCGTAGATGGTCTAGCGGGAGAGACTTGGAACACCGGGGAGCTGTTTTTT.

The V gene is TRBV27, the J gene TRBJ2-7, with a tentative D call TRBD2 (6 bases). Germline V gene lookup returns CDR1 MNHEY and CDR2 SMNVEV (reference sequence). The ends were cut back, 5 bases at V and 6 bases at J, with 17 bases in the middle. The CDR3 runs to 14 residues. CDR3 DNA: TGTGCCAGCAGTCCACCGGGACTGACTTTCGAGCAGTACTTC. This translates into CASSPPGLTFEQYF.

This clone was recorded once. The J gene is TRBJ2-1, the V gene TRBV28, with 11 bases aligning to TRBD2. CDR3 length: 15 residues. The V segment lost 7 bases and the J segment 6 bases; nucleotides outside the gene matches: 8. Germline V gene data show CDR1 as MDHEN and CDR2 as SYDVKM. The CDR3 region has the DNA TGTGCCAGCACCTTCGGGCTAGCGGGAGGCAATGAGCAGTTCTTC. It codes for CASTFGLAGGNEQFF.

The DNA of the CDR3 is TGCGCCAGCAGCTTGTACGGCAGCGAGCAGTTCTTC. Its translation is CASSLYGSEQFF. The chain combines TRBV5-1 with TRBJ2-1; D is unresolved. This CDR3 is built from 12 residues. Germline assignment: CDR1 SGHRS and CDR2 YFSETQ. V lost 1 base, J lost 10 bases, and 9 bases lay in between. Full variable domain (outside the CDR3, taken from reference TRBV5-1 and TRBJ2-1): KAGVTQTPRYLIKTRGQQVTLSCSPISGHRSVSWYQQTPGQGLQFLFEYFSETQRNKGNFPGRFSGRQFSNSRSEMNVSTLELGDSALYLCASSLYGSEQFFGPGTRLTVL.

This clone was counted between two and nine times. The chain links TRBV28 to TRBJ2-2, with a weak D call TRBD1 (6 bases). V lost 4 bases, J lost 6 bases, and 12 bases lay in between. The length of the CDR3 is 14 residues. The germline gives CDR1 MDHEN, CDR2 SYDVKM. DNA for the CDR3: TGTGCCAGCAGTTCTTCAGGGGCCCCCGGGGAGCTGTTTTTT. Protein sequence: CASSSSGAPGELFF. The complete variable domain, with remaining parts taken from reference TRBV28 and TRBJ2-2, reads DVKVTQSSRYLVKRTGEKVFLECVQDMDHENMFWYRQDPGLGLRLIYFSYDVKMKEKGDIPEGYSVSREKKERFSLILESASTNQTSMYLCASSSSGAPGELFFGEGSRLTVL.

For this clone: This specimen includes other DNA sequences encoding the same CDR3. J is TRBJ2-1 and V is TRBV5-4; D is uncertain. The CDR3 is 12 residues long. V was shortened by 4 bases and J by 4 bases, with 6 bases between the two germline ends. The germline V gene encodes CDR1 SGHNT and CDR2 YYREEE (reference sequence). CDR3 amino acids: CASSLDYNEQFF. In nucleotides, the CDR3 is TGTGCCAGCAGCCTGGATTACAATGAGCAGTTCTTC.

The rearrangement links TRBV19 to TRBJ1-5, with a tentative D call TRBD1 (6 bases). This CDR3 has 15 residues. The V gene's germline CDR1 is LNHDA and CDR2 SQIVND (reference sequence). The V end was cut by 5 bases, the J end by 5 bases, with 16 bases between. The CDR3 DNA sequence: TGTGCCAGTAGTTACCAGGGGCAGAGCGATCAGCCCCAGCATTTT. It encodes CASSYQGQSDQPQHF.

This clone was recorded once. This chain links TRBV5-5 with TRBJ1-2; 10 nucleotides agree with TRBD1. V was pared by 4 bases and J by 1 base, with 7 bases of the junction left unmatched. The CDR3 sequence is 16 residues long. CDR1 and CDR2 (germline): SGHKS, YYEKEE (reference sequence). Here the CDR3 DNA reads TGTGCCAGCAGCACCTACGACAGGGGGCGTAACTATGGCTACACCTTC. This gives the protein CASSTYDRGRNYGYTF. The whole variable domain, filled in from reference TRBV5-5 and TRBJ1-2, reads DAGVTQSPTHLIKTRGQQVTLRCSPISGHKSVSWYQQVLGQGPQFIFQYYEKEERGRGNFPDRFSARQFPNYSSELNVNALLLGDSALYLCASSTYDRGRNYGYTFGSGTRLTVV.

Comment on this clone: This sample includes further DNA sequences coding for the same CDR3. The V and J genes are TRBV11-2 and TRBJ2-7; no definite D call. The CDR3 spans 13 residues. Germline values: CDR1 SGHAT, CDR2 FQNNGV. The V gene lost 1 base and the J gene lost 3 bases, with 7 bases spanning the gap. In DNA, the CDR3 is TGTGCCAGCAGCTTAGGCCGGATCTACGAGCAGTACTTC. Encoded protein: CASSLGRIYEQYF.

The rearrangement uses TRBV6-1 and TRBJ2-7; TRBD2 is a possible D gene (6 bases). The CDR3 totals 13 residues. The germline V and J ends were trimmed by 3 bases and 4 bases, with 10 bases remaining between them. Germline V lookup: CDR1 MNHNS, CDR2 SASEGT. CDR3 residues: CASSDGSRYEQYF. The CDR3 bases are TGTGCCAGCAGTGACGGGAGCCGATACGAGCAGTACTTC.

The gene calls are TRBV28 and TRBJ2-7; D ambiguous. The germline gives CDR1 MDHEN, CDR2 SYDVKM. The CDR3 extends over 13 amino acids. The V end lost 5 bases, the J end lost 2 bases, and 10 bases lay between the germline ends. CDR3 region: CASSTPPTYEQYF. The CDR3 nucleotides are TGTGCCAGCAGTACCCCCCCAACCTACGAGCAGTACTTC.

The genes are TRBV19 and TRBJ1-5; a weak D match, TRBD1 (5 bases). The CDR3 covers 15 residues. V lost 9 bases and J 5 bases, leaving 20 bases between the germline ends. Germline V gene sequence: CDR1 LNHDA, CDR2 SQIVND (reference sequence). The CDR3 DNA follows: TGTGCCAGCAAAGAGGGGCGAAGGGCCTATCAGCCCCAGCATTTT. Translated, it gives CASKEGRRAYQPQHF. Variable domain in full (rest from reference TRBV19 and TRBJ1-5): DGGITQSPKYLFRKEGQNVTLSCEQNLNHDAMYWYRQDPGQGLRLIYYSQIVNDFQKGDIAEGYSVSREKKESFPLTVTSAQKNPTAFYLCASKEGRRAYQPQHFGDGTRLSIL.

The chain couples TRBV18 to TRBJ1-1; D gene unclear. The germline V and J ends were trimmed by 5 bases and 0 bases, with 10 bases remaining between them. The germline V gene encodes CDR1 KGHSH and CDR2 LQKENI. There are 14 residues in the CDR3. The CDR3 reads CASSEAAMNTEAFF. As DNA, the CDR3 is TGTGCCAGCTCAGAGGCAGCGATGAACACTGAAGCTTTCTTT.

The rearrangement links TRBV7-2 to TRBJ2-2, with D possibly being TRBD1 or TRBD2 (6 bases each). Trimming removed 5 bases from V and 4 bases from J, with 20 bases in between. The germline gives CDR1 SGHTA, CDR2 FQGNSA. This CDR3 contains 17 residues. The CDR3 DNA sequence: TGTGCCAGCAGCCGCGAACAGGGAGGTTATAGCACCGGGGAGCTGTTTTTT. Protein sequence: CASSREQGGYSTGELFF.